This T cell receptor beta chain was found in a study of blood T cell repertoires in COVID-19. Study-wide background: T cells, B-cell-depleted T cells, or PBMCs provided the cDNA or gDNA that served as material.

Per the study methods: Amplification of reference gene primers provided the estimated nucleated cell counts. Some clones are missing from TCRdb's copy, which holds only in-frame ones; the method was immunoSEQ multiplex PCR. Clone size and the V and J calls come from that table; the DNA yielded D and trimming. The table shows around 310,000 clones, with about nine tenths occurring only once. The V gene end was trimmed by 5 bases and the J gene end by 5 bases; junction bases not matched to a gene: 10. From germline, CDR1 is SQVTM and CDR2 ANQGSEA. The CDR3 totals 14 residues. Participant-reported clinical history was the basis for cohort assignment.

This TCR came from a woman between 40 and 55 years old who had recovered from COVID-19. J is TRBJ1-1 and V is TRBV29-1; 8 bases line up with TRBD1. Sequencing was performed on PBMCs or T cells enriched from blood (not recorded which). CDR3 amino acids: CSVSTGGGDTEAFF. As DNA, the CDR3 is TGCAGCGTTAGTACAGGGGGAGGTGATACTGAAGCTTTCTTT.